Each of the 14 T cell receptor beta chains below was sequenced from the same sample in a study of T cell repertoires in ileal Crohn's disease. The method was immunoSEQ multiplex PCR; TCRdb's version includes in-frame clones alone and lacks a portion of them. The sample has some 30,000 clones; about 80% are singletons. Sequenced input: ileal tissue. These receptors all come from an adult with Crohn's disease.

The chain links TRBV7-9 to TRBJ2-5, with D possibly matching TRBD2 (5 bases). The germline gives CDR1 SEHNR, CDR2 FQNEAQ (reference sequence). V gave up 5 bases and J gave up 5 bases, with 24 bases separating them. The CDR3 is 17 amino acids. CDR3 sequence: CASSLSRVSVGVETQYF. CDR3 coding DNA: TGTGCCAGCAGCCTCTCCCGGGTTAGCGTGGGTGTGGAGACCCAGTACTTC.

V is TRBV4-3 and J is TRBJ1-2; D not certain. V dropped 0 bases and J dropped 10 bases, with 9 bases sitting between them. The V gene's germline CDR1 is LGHNA and CDR2 YSLEER. The CDR3 has 12 amino acids. CDR3 DNA: TGCGCCAGCAGCCAAGATAACGGTCCCTACACCTTC. It codes for CASSQDNGPYTF.

V is TRBV5-1 and J is TRBJ2-5; 9 bases agree with TRBD1. Germline lookup yields CDR1 SGHRS and CDR2 YFSETQ. Unmatched junction bases numbered 3, after V lost 2 bases and J lost 4 bases. The CDR3 has 14 amino acids. The CDR3 here is CASSLTGGRETQYF. The CDR3, as DNA: TGCGCCAGCAGCTTAACAGGGGGCCGAGAGACCCAGTACTTC.

Worth noting for this clone: It is likely a read error: a sequence one base away is far more abundant. Distinct nucleotide sequences in the sample also encode this CDR3. The chain combines TRBV6-4 with TRBJ1-2; D not resolved. The V end was cut by 2 bases, the J end by 5 bases, with 18 bases between. CDR1 and CDR2 (germline): MRHNA, SNTAGT. The CDR3 has 16 residues. The CDR3 bases are TGTGCCAGCAGTGACACCCCCCAGTCGAACCTTTATGGCTACACCTTC. Translation gives CASSDTPQSNLYGYTF.

The rearrangement joins TRBV6-1 to TRBJ2-3; D might be TRBD2 (6 bases). CDR1 and CDR2 (germline): MNHNS, SASEGT. Trimming shortened V by 8 bases and J by 2 bases, and 8 bases separated the two germline ends. This CDR3 has 12 amino acids. CDR3 coding DNA: TGTGCCAGCGGAGGGAACACAGATACGCAGTATTTT. This codes for CASGGNTDTQYF.

The chain joins TRBV28 to TRBJ1-6; a weak D match, TRBD1 (5 bases). Looked up from germline, CDR1 is MDHEN and CDR2 is SYDVKM. Trimming shortened V by 2 bases and J by 7 bases, and 9 bases separated the two germline ends. CDR3 length equals 14 residues. CDR3 nucleotides: TGTGCCAGCAGTTTACAGGGTGAGAATTCACCCCTCCACTTT. Its protein product is CASSLQGENSPLHF.

The V call is TRBV30, the J call TRBJ2-1, with TRBD2 identical over 10 bases. Germline trimming cut 4 bases from V and 4 bases from J; bases unmatched to any gene: 10. The CDR3 has 16 amino acids. Germline lookup yields CDR1 GTSNPN and CDR2 SVGIG (reference sequence). This CDR3 reads CAWTVFGTSVYNEQFF. The CDR3 DNA reads TGTGCCTGGACCGTATTCGGGACTAGCGTTTACAATGAGCAGTTCTTC. Filled out from reference TRBV30 and TRBJ2-1, the complete variable domain reads SQTIHQWPATLVQPVGSPLSLECTVEGTSNPNLYWYRQAAGRGLQLLFYSVGIGQISSEVPQNLSASRPQDRQFILSSKKLLLSDSGFYLCAWTVFGTSVYNEQFFGPGTRLTVL.

The CDR3 region has the DNA TGTGCCAGCAAGGCGGGACAGAAAGAATCTGGCTACACCTTC. Its protein is CASKAGQKESGYTF. This chain uses TRBV27 with TRBJ1-2, with 7 bases lining up with TRBD1. Germline-derived CDR1 and CDR2 are MNHEY and SMNVEV (reference sequence). There are 14 residues in the CDR3. With 7 bases clipped from V and 7 bases from J, the junction kept 12 bases outside the gene matches.

This clone has only one observation. The chain recombines TRBV12-5 with TRBJ1-4, with 9 bases identical to TRBD1. The CDR3 consists of 18 residues. V was pared by 0 bases and J by 8 bases, with 13 bases of the junction left unmatched. Germline CDR1 is LGHNT and CDR2 is FRNRAP. The CDR3 loop is CASGLVLSQGTGSEKLFF. CDR3 in DNA: TGTGCTAGTGGTTTGGTACTTTCCCAAGGGACAGGGTCCGAAAAACTGTTTTTT.

The V call is TRBV10-3, the J call TRBJ1-2, with 8 positions matching TRBD1. V dropped 6 bases and J dropped 4; count of bases not matched to a gene: 7. The V gene's germline CDR1 is ENHRY and CDR2 SYGVKD. CDR3 length: 14 residues. CDR3 DNA sequence: TGTGCCATCAGAACGGACAGGGTGGCCTATGGCTACACCTTC. Its translation: CAIRTDRVAYGYTF.

J is TRBJ2-1 and V is TRBV7-3; 16 nucleotides align to TRBD2. The CDR3 is 16 residues long. Germline trimming cut 5 bases from V and 10 bases from J; bases unmatched to any gene: 8. Germline values: CDR1 SGHTA, CDR2 FQGTGA. The CDR3 here is CASSTPGTSGGAEQFF. The CDR3 DNA is TGTGCCAGCAGCACCCCCGGGACTAGCGGGGGGGCGGAGCAGTTCTTC.

As concerns this clone: Distinct nucleotide sequences in the sample also encode this CDR3. This chain connects TRBV7-2 to TRBJ2-5; D remains ambiguous. Trimming shortened V by 5 bases and J by 5 bases, and 9 bases separated the two germline ends. The CDR3 runs to 12 residues. Looked up from germline, CDR1 is SGHTA and CDR2 is FQGNSA. The CDR3 DNA follows: TGTGCCAGCAGCCCCCCGTCGGAGACCCAGTACTTC. Amino acids: CASSPPSETQYF.

The J gene is TRBJ2-5, the V gene TRBV4-1; 8 nucleotides align to TRBD2. The trim removed 3 bases at V and 2 bases at J, leaving 14 bases unmatched. The length of the CDR3 is 18 residues. Germline CDR1 reads MGHRA; CDR2 reads YSYEKL. The CDR3 DNA reads as TGCGCCAGCAGCCATTTCGCCTGGCTAGCGGGCCATCAAGAGACCCAGTACTTC. It translates to CASSHFAWLAGHQETQYF.

The chain is built from TRBV6-1 and TRBJ1-4, with D possibly TRBD1 on 6 matching bases. In germline, CDR1 is MNHNS, CDR2 SASEGT. V was pared by 4 bases and J by 0 bases, with 15 bases between. The CDR3 runs to 17 residues. In nucleotides, the CDR3 is TGTGCCAGCAGTGTCCAACAGGGCCTCGCAACTAATGAAAAACTGTTTTTT. This sequence encodes CASSVQQGLATNEKLFF.